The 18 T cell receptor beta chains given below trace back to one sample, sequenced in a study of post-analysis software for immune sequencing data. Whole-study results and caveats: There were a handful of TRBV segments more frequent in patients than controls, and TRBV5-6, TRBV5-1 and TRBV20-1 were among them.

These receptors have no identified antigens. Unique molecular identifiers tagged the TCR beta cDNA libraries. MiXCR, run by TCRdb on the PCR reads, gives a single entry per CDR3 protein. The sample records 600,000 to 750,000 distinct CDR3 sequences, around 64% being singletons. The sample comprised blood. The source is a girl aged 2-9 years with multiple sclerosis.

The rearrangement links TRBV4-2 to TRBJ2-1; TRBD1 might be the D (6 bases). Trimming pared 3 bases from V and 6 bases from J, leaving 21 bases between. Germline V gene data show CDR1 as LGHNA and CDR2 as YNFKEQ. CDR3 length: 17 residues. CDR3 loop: CASSQSIRDIRPNEQFF. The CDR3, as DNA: TGTGCCAGCAGCCAGAGTATCCGGGACATTCGCCCCAATGAGCAGTTCTTC.

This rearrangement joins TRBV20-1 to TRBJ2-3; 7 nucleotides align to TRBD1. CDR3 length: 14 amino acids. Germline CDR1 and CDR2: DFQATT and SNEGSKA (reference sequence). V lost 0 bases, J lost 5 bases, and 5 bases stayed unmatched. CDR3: CSARDRQGVDTQYF. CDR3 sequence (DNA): TGCAGTGCTAGAGACCGACAGGGAGTAGATACGCAGTATTTT.

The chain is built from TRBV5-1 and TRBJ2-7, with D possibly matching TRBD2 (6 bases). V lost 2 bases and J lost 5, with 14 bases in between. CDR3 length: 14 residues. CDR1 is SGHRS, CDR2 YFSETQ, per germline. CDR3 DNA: TGCGCCAGCAGCTTATTACACGGGAGTCACGAGCAGTACTTC. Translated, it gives CASSLLHGSHEQYF.

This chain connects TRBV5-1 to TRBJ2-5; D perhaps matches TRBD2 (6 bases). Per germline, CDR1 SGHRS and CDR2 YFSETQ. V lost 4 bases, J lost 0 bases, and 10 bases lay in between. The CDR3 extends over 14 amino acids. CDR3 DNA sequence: TGCGCCAGCAGCGGGGGGACCTACCAAGAGACCCAGTACTTC. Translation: CASSGGTYQETQYF.

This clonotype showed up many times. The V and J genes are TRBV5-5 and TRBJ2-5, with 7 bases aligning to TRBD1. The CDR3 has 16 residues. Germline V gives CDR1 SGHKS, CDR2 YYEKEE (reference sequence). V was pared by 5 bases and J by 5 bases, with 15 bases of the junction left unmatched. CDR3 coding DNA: TGTGCCAGCAGTATCATTCCGGGACAGATAAGGGAGACCCAGTACTTC. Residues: CASSIIPGQIRETQYF.

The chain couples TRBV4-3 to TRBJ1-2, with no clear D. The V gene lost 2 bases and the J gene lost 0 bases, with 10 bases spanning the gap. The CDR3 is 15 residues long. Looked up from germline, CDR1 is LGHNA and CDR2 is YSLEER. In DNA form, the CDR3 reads TGCGCCAGCAGCCAAAGACGGGAAGCTAACTATGGCTACACCTTC. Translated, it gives CASSQRREANYGYTF.

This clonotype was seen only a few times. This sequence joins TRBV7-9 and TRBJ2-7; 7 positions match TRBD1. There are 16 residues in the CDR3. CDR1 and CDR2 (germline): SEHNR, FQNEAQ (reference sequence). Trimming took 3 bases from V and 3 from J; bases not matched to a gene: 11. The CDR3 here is CASSLASRGRNYEQYF. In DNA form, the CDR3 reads TGTGCCAGCAGCTTGGCTTCGAGGGGGCGCAACTACGAGCAGTACTTC.

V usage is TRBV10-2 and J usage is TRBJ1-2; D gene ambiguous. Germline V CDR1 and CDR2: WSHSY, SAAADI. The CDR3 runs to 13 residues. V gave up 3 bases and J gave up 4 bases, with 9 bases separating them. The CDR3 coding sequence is TGCGCCAGCAGTGATGGAGTTCCCTATGGCTACACCTTC. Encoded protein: CASSDGVPYGYTF.

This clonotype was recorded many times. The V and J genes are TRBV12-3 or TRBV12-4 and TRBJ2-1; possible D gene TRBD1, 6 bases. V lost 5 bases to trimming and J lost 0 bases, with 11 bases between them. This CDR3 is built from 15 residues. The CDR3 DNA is TGTGCCAGCAGTCCCACAGGGAGCTCCTACAATGAGCAGTTCTTC. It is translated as CASSPTGSSYNEQFF.

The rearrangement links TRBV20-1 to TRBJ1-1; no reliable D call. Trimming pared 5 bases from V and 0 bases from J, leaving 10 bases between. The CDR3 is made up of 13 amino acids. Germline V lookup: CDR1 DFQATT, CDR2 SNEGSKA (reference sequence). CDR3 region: CSAATKLNTEAFF. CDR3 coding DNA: TGCAGTGCTGCCACGAAACTGAACACTGAAGCTTTCTTT.

DNA of the CDR3: TGTGCCACCTGGGGGTTCAACAATGAGCAGTTCTTC. Translated: CATWGFNNEQFF. The V gene is TRBV6-5, the J gene TRBJ2-1; D could derive from TRBD1 or TRBD2 (5 bases each). The CDR3 length is 12 residues. CDR1 and CDR2 (germline): MNHEY, SVGAGI. With 10 bases removed from V and 5 bases from J, the gap between germline ends came to 12 bases.

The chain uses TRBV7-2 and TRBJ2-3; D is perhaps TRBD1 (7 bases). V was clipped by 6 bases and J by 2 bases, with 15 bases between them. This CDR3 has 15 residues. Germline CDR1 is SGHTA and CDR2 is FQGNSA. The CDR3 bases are TGTGCCAGCAGTTCGGCGGGACAGACCACAGATACGCAGTATTTT. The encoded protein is CASSSAGQTTDTQYF.

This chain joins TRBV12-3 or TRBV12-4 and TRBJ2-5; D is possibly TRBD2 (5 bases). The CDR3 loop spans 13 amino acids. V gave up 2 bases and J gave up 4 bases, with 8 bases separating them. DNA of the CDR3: TGTGCCAGCAGTTTATGGGCGGGAGAGACCCAGTACTTC. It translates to CASSLWAGETQYF.

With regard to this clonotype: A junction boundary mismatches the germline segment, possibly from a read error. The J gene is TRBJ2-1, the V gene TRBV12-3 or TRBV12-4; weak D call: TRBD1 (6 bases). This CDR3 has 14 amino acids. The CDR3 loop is CASSIQDSYNGQFF. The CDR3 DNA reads TGTGCCAGCAGTATACAGGACAGTTACAATGGGCAGTTCTTC.

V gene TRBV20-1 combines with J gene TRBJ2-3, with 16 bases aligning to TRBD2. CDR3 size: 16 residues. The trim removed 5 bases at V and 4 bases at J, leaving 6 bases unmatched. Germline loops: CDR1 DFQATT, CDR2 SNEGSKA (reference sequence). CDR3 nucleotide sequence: TGCAGTGCTCCCGGGACTAGCGGGGGGGCATCAGATACGCAGTATTTT. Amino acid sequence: CSAPGTSGGASDTQYF.

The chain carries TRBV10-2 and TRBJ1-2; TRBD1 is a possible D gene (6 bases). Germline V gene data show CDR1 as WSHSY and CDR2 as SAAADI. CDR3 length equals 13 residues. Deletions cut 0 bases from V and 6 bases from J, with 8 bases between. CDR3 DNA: TGCGCCAGCAGTGAGTCTGGGGGCGATGGCTACACCTTC. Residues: CASSESGGDGYTF.

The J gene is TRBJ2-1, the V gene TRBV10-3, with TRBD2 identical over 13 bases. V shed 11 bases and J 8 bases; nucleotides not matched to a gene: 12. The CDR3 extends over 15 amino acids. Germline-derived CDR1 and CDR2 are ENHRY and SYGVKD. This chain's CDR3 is CAAARGTSGDDEQFF. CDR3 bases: TGTGCCGCCGCCCGCGGGACTAGCGGGGACGATGAGCAGTTCTTC.

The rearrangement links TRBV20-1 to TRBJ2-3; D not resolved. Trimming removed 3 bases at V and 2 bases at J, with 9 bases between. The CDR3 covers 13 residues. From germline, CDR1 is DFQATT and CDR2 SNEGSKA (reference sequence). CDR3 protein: CSARVGPTDTQYF. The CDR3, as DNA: TGCAGTGCTAGGGTTGGACCCACAGATACGCAGTATTTT.